This T cell receptor beta chain emerged from a study of shared clonotypes between healthy human individuals. TCRdb keeps only in-frame clones here, not all; method: immunoSEQ multiplex PCR. Among 400,000 to 550,000 clones listed, roughly 85% were seen once. CDR3 length: 17 amino acids. The V and J ends lost 3 bases and 4 bases, in that order; junction bases with no gene match: 15. The germline gives CDR1 MNHEY, CDR2 SMNVEV (reference sequence). The TCR was taken from a woman in her 40s in good health. Some clones in this sample may be carry-over from other donors' samples. The rearrangement uses TRBV27 and TRBJ2-7, with 7 bases fitting TRBD1. Sequenced material: PBMCs. The CDR3 reads CASSLRPGQRSLYEQYF. The CDR3 region has the DNA TGTGCCAGCAGTTTGCGTCCGGGACAGCGAAGCCTTTACGAGCAGTACTTC.